This T cell receptor beta chain is from a study of T cells in Graves' hyperthyroidism and ophthalmopathy. Study summary: Peripheral blood collection took place at initial diagnosis, before any treatment.

At least 3 on the Clinical Activity Score was recorded for ophthalmopathy patients, who also had NOSPECS grade at least 4 and duration under 3 months. Exclusion of patients followed from uncontrolled infection, other autoimmune disease, pregnancy or lactation. This clonotype was seen only a few times. Its antigen is still unknown. Study observations and caveats: Blood also carried most thyroid clonotypes expanded above 0.001.

TCR beta CDR3 regions were amplified from RNA transcripts. HTBI primers drove first-round RT-PCR of the TCR CDR3. Each CDR3 protein gets one entry after TCRdb re-called the multiplex PCR reads with MiXCR. The table has about half a million distinct CDR3 sequences, roughly 22% seen once. CDR3 length: 16 residues. The V gene end was trimmed by 6 bases and the J gene end by 0 bases; junction bases not matched to a gene: 7. CDR1 and CDR2 from the germline V gene are DFQATT and SNEGSKA (reference sequence). This chain links TRBV20-1 with TRBJ2-7, with 14 bases that match TRBD2. This TCR was sampled from a woman aged 70 to 79 with Graves' ophthalmopathy. The sample was blood. The CDR3 reads CSAMGLAGVASYEQYF. The CDR3 DNA is TGCAGTGCCATGGGACTAGCGGGAGTCGCCTCCTACGAGCAGTACTTC.